These 18 T cell receptor beta chains came from one sample sequenced in a study of CD8 T cells in Susac syndrome. When the RNA was reverse transcribed, random hexamers were used with an input of about 0.5 to 1 ug. MiXCR, applied by TCRdb to the immunoSEQ multiplex PCR reads, yields one record per CDR3 protein. Seen here are roughly 130,000 distinct CDR3 sequences, approximately 95% observed once, and the top ten hold approximately 0.11%. Sequenced sample: CD4+ T cells from PBMCs. These receptors all come from a human donor with multiple sclerosis.

The chain is built from TRBV12-3 or TRBV12-4 and TRBJ2-1, with D perhaps TRBD2 (5 bases). V was clipped by 7 bases and J by 9 bases, with 10 bases between them. The CDR3 spans 11 residues. For the CDR3, the DNA is TGTGCCAGCAACGAGGGCGGTGAGCAGTTCTTC. Protein: CASNEGGEQFF.

The CDR3 sequence: CASSPGDFTDTQYF. DNA of the CDR3: TGTGCCAGCAGCCCGGGGGACTTCACAGATACGCAGTATTTT. The V call is TRBV7-9, the J call TRBJ2-3; D may be TRBD2 (6 bases). The CDR3 is 14 amino acids. Germline loops: CDR1 SEHNR, CDR2 FQNEAQ (reference sequence). V shed 5 bases and J shed 2 bases, with 11 bases lying between them.

The chain uses TRBV20-1 and TRBJ1-5; the D gene is possibly TRBD1 (5 bases). The CDR3 length is 12 residues. Looked up from germline, CDR1 is DFQATT and CDR2 is SNEGSKA (reference sequence). The V end lost 8 bases, the J end lost 5 bases, and 13 bases lay between the germline ends. The DNA for the CDR3 is TGCAGTCCGAGCGACAGCGATCAGCCCCAGCATTTT. As protein: CSPSDSDQPQHF.

This clonotype has just one count. V and J are TRBV29-1 and TRBJ1-1, with no clear D. The ends were cut back, 4 bases at V and 8 bases at J, with 23 bases in the middle. The V gene's germline CDR1 is SQVTM and CDR2 ANQGSEA. This CDR3 spans 15 amino acids. CDR3 nucleotides: TGCAGCGTTGCGCTTATTGAGGGTGCCCTTGGGGAAGCTTTCTTT. Amino acids: CSVALIEGALGEAFF.

This sequence joins TRBV18 and TRBJ1-1; D gene ambiguous. The V end lost 3 bases, the J end lost 0 bases, and 11 bases lay between the germline ends. The length of the CDR3 is 15 residues. CDR1 and CDR2 (germline): KGHSH, LQKENI. CDR3 sequence: CASSPVEGMNTEAFF. CDR3 sequence (DNA): TGTGCCAGCTCACCGGTGGAGGGAATGAACACTGAAGCTTTCTTT. The complete variable domain, with remaining parts taken from reference TRBV18 and TRBJ1-1, reads NAGVMQNPRHLVRRRGQEARLRCSPMKGHSHVYWYRQLPEEGLKFMVYLQKENIIDESGMPKERFSAEFPKEGPSILRIQQVVRGDSAAYFCASSPVEGMNTEAFFGQGTRLTVV.

The chain employs TRBV20-1 and TRBJ2-7, with 8 bases matching TRBD2. The V and J ends lost 4 bases and 5 bases, in that order; junction bases with no gene match: 10. Germline CDR1 is DFQATT and CDR2 is SNEGSKA (reference sequence). The CDR3 totals 14 residues. The CDR3 DNA sequence: TGCAGTGCTAATTTCCGGGTAGCGGGACACGAGCAGTACTTC. It yields the protein CSANFRVAGHEQYF.

V usage is TRBV7-9 and J usage is TRBJ1-2; a weak D match, TRBD1 (6 bases). CDR1 is SEHNR and CDR2 is FQNEAQ in the germline V gene (reference sequence). This CDR3 contains 15 residues. V shed 2 bases and J shed 2 bases, with 12 bases lying between them. The CDR3 is CASSLTRGRNYGYTF. The CDR3 DNA is TGTGCCAGCAGCTTAACCAGGGGAAGAAACTATGGCTACACCTTC. Drawing the rest from reference TRBV7-9 and TRBJ1-2, the complete variable domain is DTGVSQNPRHKITKRGQNVTFRCDPISEHNRLYWYRQTLGQGPEFLTYFQNEAQLEKSRLLSDRFSAERPKGSFSTLEIQRTEQGDSAMYLCASSLTRGRNYGYTFGSGTRLTVV.

The gene calls are TRBV6-5 and TRBJ2-2, with 9 bases fitting TRBD1. The CDR3 totals 15 residues. With 6 bases clipped from V and 3 bases from J, the junction kept 5 bases outside the gene matches. Germline V gives CDR1 MNHEY, CDR2 SVGAGI. As DNA, the CDR3 is TGTGCCAGCAGGTCCCGACAGGGGGACACCGGGGAGCTGTTTTTT. Amino acid sequence: CASRSRQGDTGELFF.

As DNA, the CDR3 is TGTGCCAGCAGTTTGGGAAGAGACGGAGGCAATCAGCCCCAGCATTTT. It is translated as CASSLGRDGGNQPQHF. This sequence joins TRBV12-3 or TRBV12-4 and TRBJ1-5, with D unresolved. The V end was cut by 3 bases, the J end by 2 bases, with 14 bases between. The CDR3 is made up of 16 amino acids.

The rearrangement joins TRBV24-1 to TRBJ2-1; D perhaps matches TRBD2 (5 bases). The V gene lost 0 bases and the J gene lost 7 bases, with 12 bases spanning the gap. The CDR3 has 15 residues. Germline V gives CDR1 KGHDR, CDR2 SFDVKD. The CDR3 spells CATSDLYLGGNEQFF. The CDR3 DNA follows: TGTGCCACCAGTGATTTGTATTTAGGCGGGAATGAGCAGTTCTTC.

This clonotype was seen a few times. This rearrangement joins TRBV6-1 to TRBJ2-3; D is undetermined. The germline CDR1 and CDR2 sequences are MNHNS and SASEGT. Trimming took off 6 bases at V and 7 bases at J, with 5 bases between the two ends. The CDR3 extends over 10 amino acids. For the CDR3, the DNA is TGTGCCAGCAGCCTAAATACGCAGTATTTT. Its translation is CASSLNTQYF.

The gene calls are TRBV5-6 and TRBJ1-2, with TRBD1 matching 10 bases. From germline, CDR1 is SGHDT and CDR2 YYEEEE. V trimming: 3 bases; J trimming: 8 bases; junction bases outside the gene matches: 7. The CDR3 runs to 14 residues. The CDR3 spells CASSSRQGAGGYTF. CDR3 sequence (DNA): TGTGCCAGCAGCTCCCGACAGGGGGCGGGAGGCTACACCTTC.

This clonotype has a single count. V gene TRBV9 combines with J gene TRBJ1-2; D ambiguous. V lost 0 bases to trimming and J lost 5 bases, with 8 bases between them. Germline V gene data show CDR1 as SGDLS and CDR2 as YYNGEE. This CDR3 spans 13 amino acids. The CDR3 loop is CASSVESGYGYTF. Here the CDR3 DNA reads TGTGCCAGCAGCGTAGAATCAGGTTATGGCTACACCTTC.

This chain uses TRBV15 with TRBJ2-5; 9 nucleotides align to TRBD2. Unmatched junction bases numbered 5, after V lost 4 bases and J lost 5 bases. The CDR3 sequence is 14 residues long. Germline CDR1 reads LNHNV; CDR2 reads YYDKDF (reference sequence). The DNA for the CDR3 is TGTGCCACCAGCACGGGGACTAGCCGGGAGACCCAGTACTTC. Translating gives CATSTGTSRETQYF.

The chain joins TRBV28 to TRBJ2-7, with 7 positions matching TRBD1. The V gene end was trimmed by 8 bases and the J gene end by 3 bases; junction bases not matched to a gene: 7. CDR3 length: 13 amino acids. Germline assignment: CDR1 MDHEN and CDR2 SYDVKM. The CDR3 DNA reads as TGTGCCAGCGGGCAGGGGGTACACTACGAGCAGTACTTC. Residues: CASGQGVHYEQYF.

The chain couples TRBV2 to TRBJ2-7, with D possibly being TRBD1 or TRBD2 (5 bases each). Between the trimmed V and J ends, which lost 8 bases and 3 bases, there was a span of 14 bases. Germline V CDR1 and CDR2: SNHLY, FYNNEI. The CDR3 totals 13 residues. The CDR3 loop is CASVRDGGYEQYF. CDR3 nucleotide sequence: TGTGCCAGCGTCCGGGACGGAGGCTACGAGCAGTACTTC.

The rearrangement links TRBV12-3 or TRBV12-4 to TRBJ1-5; D is unresolved. The CDR3 has 14 amino acids. With 3 bases removed from V and 5 bases from J, the gap between germline ends came to 11 bases. Written as DNA, the CDR3 is TGTGCCAGCAGTTTCGGAAGGACTTATCAGCCCCAGCATTTT. Translating gives CASSFGRTYQPQHF.

The chain recombines TRBV29-1 with TRBJ2-1; D gene ambiguous. The V end was cut by 3 bases, the J end by 3 bases, with 3 bases between. Per germline, CDR1 SQVTM and CDR2 ANQGSEA. The CDR3 covers 11 residues. In nucleotides, the CDR3 is TGCAGCGTTGAGGGCTACAATGAGCAGTTCTTC. Amino acid sequence: CSVEGYNEQFF.